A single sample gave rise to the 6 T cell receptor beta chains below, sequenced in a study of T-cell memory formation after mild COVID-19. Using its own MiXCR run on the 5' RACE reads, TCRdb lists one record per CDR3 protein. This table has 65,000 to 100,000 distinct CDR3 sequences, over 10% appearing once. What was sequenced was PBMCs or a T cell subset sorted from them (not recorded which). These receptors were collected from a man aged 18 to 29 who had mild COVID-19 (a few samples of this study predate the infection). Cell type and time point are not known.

The CDR3 loop is CASSSVSGANVLTF. The CDR3 DNA sequence: TGTGCCAGCAGTTCCGTCTCTGGGGCCAACGTCCTGACTTTC. The J gene is TRBJ2-6, the V gene TRBV6-2 or TRBV6-3; D gene unclear. V gave up 4 bases and J gave up 0 bases, with 4 bases separating them. The V gene's germline CDR1 is MNHEY and CDR2 SVGEGT. The CDR3 runs 14 residues.

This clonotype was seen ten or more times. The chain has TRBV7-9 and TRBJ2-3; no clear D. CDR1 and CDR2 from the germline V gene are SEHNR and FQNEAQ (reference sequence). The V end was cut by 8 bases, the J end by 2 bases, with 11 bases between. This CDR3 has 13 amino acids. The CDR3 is CASQVGPTDTQYF. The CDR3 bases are TGTGCCAGCCAAGTGGGTCCCACAGATACGCAGTATTTT.

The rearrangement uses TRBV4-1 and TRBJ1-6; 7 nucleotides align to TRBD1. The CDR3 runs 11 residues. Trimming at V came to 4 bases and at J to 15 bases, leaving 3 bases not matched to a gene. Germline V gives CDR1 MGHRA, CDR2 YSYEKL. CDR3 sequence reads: CASSRGGGLHF. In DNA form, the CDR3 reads TGCGCCAGCAGCCGAGGGGGCGGCCTCCACTTT.

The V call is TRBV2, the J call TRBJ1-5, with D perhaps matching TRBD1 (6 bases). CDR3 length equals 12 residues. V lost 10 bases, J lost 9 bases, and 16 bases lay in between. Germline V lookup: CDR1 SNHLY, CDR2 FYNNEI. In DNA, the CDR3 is TGTGCCACTAGTCCGCGGGGGCGGCCCCAGCATTTT. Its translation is CATSPRGRPQHF.

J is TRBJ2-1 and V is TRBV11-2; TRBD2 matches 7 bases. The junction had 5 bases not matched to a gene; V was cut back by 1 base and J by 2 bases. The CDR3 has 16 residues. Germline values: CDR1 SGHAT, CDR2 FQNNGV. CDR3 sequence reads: CASSLGEGFAYNEQFF. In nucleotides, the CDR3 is TGTGCCAGCAGCTTAGGGGAGGGGTTTGCCTACAATGAGCAGTTCTTC.

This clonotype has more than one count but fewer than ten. The CDR3 sequence: CASSLDRSDRMNTEAFF. CDR3 bases: TGTGCCAGCAGCTTAGACCGAAGCGACAGGATGAACACTGAAGCTTTCTTT. The gene calls are TRBV7-8 and TRBJ1-1, with a weak D call TRBD1 (6 bases). This CDR3 is built from 17 residues. V lost 1 base and J 0 bases, leaving 15 bases between the germline ends. Germline CDR1 is SGHVS and CDR2 is FQNEAQ. Full variable domain (remainder filled in from reference TRBV7-8 and TRBJ1-1): GAGVSQSPRYKVAKRGQDVALRCDPISGHVSLFWYQQALGQGPEFLTYFQNEAQLDKSGLPSDRFFAERPEGSVSTLKIQRTQQEDSAVYLCASSLDRSDRMNTEAFFGQGTRLTVV.